Shown below are 23 T cell receptor beta chains from a single sample sequenced in a study of cytomegalovirus exposure and HLA in healthy donors. PCR employed 60 Vbeta and 13 Jbeta primers. The repertoire was sequenced with immunoSEQ multiplex PCR; TCRdb's copy has only in-frame clones and lacks some. Among 180,000 or so clones listed, 70% to 80% were seen once. The sequencing input was PBMCs. The source is a female donor in good health and CMV-seronegative.

This chain links TRBV7-2 with TRBJ1-4, with D possibly TRBD1 on 5 matching bases. Trimming removed 11 bases at V and 3 bases at J, with 13 bases between. The CDR3 loop spans 13 amino acids. Germline lookup yields CDR1 SGHTA and CDR2 FQGNSA. CDR3 nucleotides: TGTGCCCTGCCGGGGGGGGCTAATGAAAAACTGTTTTTT. This translates into CALPGGANEKLFF.

The chain is built from TRBV7-8 and TRBJ1-2; TRBD1 matches 8 bases. CDR1 is SGHVS and CDR2 is FQNEAQ in the germline V gene. Losses at the gene ends were 4 bases for V and 8 bases for J; bases not matched to a gene: 12. CDR3 size: 15 residues. CDR3 protein: CASSYRGQGRGGYTF. CDR3 DNA: TGTGCCAGCAGCTACCGCGGACAGGGCCGGGGAGGCTACACCTTC.

The gene calls are TRBV7-3 and TRBJ2-3; D might be TRBD2 (6 bases). The CDR3 length is 15 residues. CDR1 is SGHTA and CDR2 is FQGTGA in the germline V gene. Trimming shortened V by 0 bases and J by 3 bases, and 10 bases separated the two germline ends. The CDR3 region is CASSLTGRGTDTQYF. The CDR3 DNA follows: TGTGCCAGCAGCTTAACAGGACGGGGGACAGATACGCAGTATTTT.

The rearrangement joins TRBV9 to TRBJ2-1, with 8 bases lining up with TRBD2. V gave up 1 base and J gave up 3 bases; unmatched junction bases: 6. CDR1 SGDLS and CDR2 YYNGEE come from the germline V gene. This CDR3 has 16 residues. CDR3 sequence: CASSVSGGDVYNEQFF. In nucleotides, the CDR3 is TGTGCCAGCAGCGTATCGGGGGGGGATGTCTACAATGAGCAGTTCTTC.

The chain is built from TRBV5-1 and TRBJ1-1; 7 nucleotides align to TRBD1. CDR3 size: 16 residues. From germline, CDR1 is SGHRS and CDR2 YFSETQ. V was pared by 1 base and J by 11 bases, with 17 bases of the junction left unmatched. For the CDR3, the DNA is TGCGCCAGCAGCTTGAACTTAGTGGGTATAGGGACAGCGGCTTTCTTT. Amino acids: CASSLNLVGIGTAAFF.

J is TRBJ2-1 and V is TRBV11-2, with 11 bases that match TRBD2. There are 16 residues in the CDR3. J was trimmed by 7 bases and V by 5 bases; bases with no gene match: 10. CDR1 is SGHAT, CDR2 FQNNGV, per germline. CDR3 sequence reads: CASSIMVAGGWNEQFF. The CDR3 coding sequence is TGTGCCAGCAGCATCATGGTAGCGGGAGGGTGGAATGAGCAGTTCTTC.

This clone was seen only a few times. This sequence joins TRBV28 and TRBJ1-3, with D unclear. Germline V lookup: CDR1 MDHEN, CDR2 SYDVKM. V lost 2 bases and J 4 bases, leaving 9 bases between the germline ends. The CDR3 totals 14 residues. The CDR3, as DNA: TGTGCCAGCAGTTTAGGTAACAGAGGAAACACCATATATTTT. Protein sequence: CASSLGNRGNTIYF.

The rearrangement joins TRBV19 to TRBJ2-7; D uncertain. CDR3 length equals 14 residues. V was pared by 0 bases and J by 3 bases, with 9 bases between. Per the germline V gene, CDR1 is LNHDA and CDR2 is SQIVND (reference sequence). As DNA, the CDR3 is TGTGCCAGTAGTATAGATCAGGCATTCTACGAGCAGTACTTC. Protein product: CASSIDQAFYEQYF.

This sequence joins TRBV30 and TRBJ2-1; a possible D gene is TRBD1 (6 bases). V was cut by 1 base and J by 4 bases, with 8 bases left in between. This CDR3 contains 13 residues. Germline-derived CDR1 and CDR2 are GTSNPN and SVGIG (reference sequence). CDR3: CAWSDRAYNEQFF. The DNA of the CDR3 is TGTGCCTGGAGTGACAGGGCTTACAATGAGCAGTTCTTC.

This chain joins TRBV27 and TRBJ1-2, with a possible D match to TRBD1 (6 bases). Trimming pared 5 bases from V and 8 bases from J, leaving 15 bases between. This CDR3 has 13 amino acids. Germline assignment: CDR1 MNHEY and CDR2 SMNVEV (reference sequence). The CDR3 sequence is CASSRQAAVGYTF. CDR3 in DNA: TGTGCCAGCAGTCGACAGGCCGCGGTCGGCTACACCTTC.

This chain connects TRBV10-3 to TRBJ2-3; TRBD2 matches at 10 bases. CDR1 ENHRY and CDR2 SYGVKD come from the germline V gene. This CDR3 is built from 16 residues. V gave up 6 bases and J gave up 4 bases; unmatched junction bases: 10. The CDR3 coding sequence is TGTGCCATCAGCGAGGGGACCGGGACTAGCGCAGATACGCAGTATTTT. It translates to CAISEGTGTSADTQYF.

Points on this clone: The junction departs from germline at one end; a sequencing error may be responsible. Other DNA sequences from this sample encode an identical CDR3 as well. The rearrangement links TRBV7-7 to TRBJ2-5, with 8 bases that match TRBD2. CDR1 and CDR2 (germline): SSHAT, FNYEAQ (reference sequence). CDR3 length equals 14 residues. The CDR3 sequence: CASSPVGGGQTQYF. The CDR3 DNA reads TGTGCTAGCAGCCCTGTCGGGGGGGGACAGACCCAGTACTTC.

This clone was recorded once. The J gene is TRBJ2-3, the V gene TRBV2; no clear D. This CDR3 has 14 residues. V lost 7 bases and J 6 bases, leaving 17 bases between the germline ends. Germline-derived CDR1 and CDR2 are SNHLY and FYNNEI. The CDR3 spells CASTRRNSLDTQYF. The CDR3 bases are TGTGCCAGCACCCGCAGGAACTCTTTGGATACGCAGTATTTT.

The chain has TRBV7-2 and TRBJ1-1; a weak D match, TRBD1 (5 bases). This CDR3 is 14 amino acids long. V lost 6 bases to trimming and J lost 0 bases, with 11 bases between them. CDR1 SGHTA and CDR2 FQGNSA come from the germline V gene. As DNA, the CDR3 is TGTGCCAGCAGAAAGACAGTGATGAACACTGAAGCTTTCTTT. Translating gives CASRKTVMNTEAFF.

The rearrangement joins TRBV7-2 to TRBJ2-7; perhaps TRBD2 as D (5 bases). The CDR3 contains 12 residues. Trimming removed 5 bases at V and 4 bases at J, with 9 bases between. Germline V gene data show CDR1 as SGHTA and CDR2 as FQGNSA. As DNA, the CDR3 is TGTGCCAGCAGCCCGTCGGGGTACGAGCAGTACTTC. This translates into CASSPSGYEQYF.

The J gene is TRBJ2-3, the V gene TRBV14, with D possibly TRBD1 on 6 matching bases. The CDR3 is made up of 17 amino acids. Germline V gene lookup returns CDR1 SGHDN and CDR2 FVKESK. Between the trimmed V and J ends, which lost 3 bases and 5 bases, there was a span of 21 bases. The CDR3 spells CASSQMPYTGKVDTQYF. The CDR3 DNA follows: TGTGCCAGCAGCCAGATGCCCTATACAGGGAAGGTAGATACGCAGTATTTT.

This clone came up once. The chain joins TRBV13 to TRBJ1-6, with D maybe TRBD1 (6 bases). Trimming left V 2 bases short and J 8 bases short, with 16 bases between. This CDR3 has 16 amino acids. Germline lookup yields CDR1 PRHDT and CDR2 FYEKMQ (reference sequence). Here the CDR3 DNA reads TGTGCCAGCAGCTTATTAACGCAGGGGAACGATTCACCCCTCCACTTT. This gives the protein CASSLLTQGNDSPLHF.

The chain combines TRBV6-6 with TRBJ2-7; D gene unclear. The CDR3 sequence is 13 residues long. V shed 8 bases and J shed 6 bases, with 17 bases lying between them. Germline values: CDR1 MNHNY, CDR2 SVGAGI (reference sequence). The CDR3 is CASDPSPVGEQYF. DNA for the CDR3: TGTGCCAGCGATCCGTCGCCCGTCGGCGAGCAGTACTTC.

In its sample, this clone was seen many times. This chain connects TRBV4-3 to TRBJ1-1, with D possibly being TRBD1 (5 bases). Germline lookup yields CDR1 LGHNA and CDR2 YSLEER. Trimming removed 0 bases from V and 4 bases from J, with 12 bases in between. The CDR3 runs 15 residues. CDR3: CASSQDPQGSTEAFF. In DNA form, the CDR3 reads TGCGCCAGCAGCCAAGATCCCCAGGGTAGCACTGAAGCTTTCTTT.

This chain connects TRBV7-2 to TRBJ1-2; TRBD1 matches 7 bases. CDR3 length: 14 residues. Germline V gene lookup returns CDR1 SGHTA and CDR2 FQGNSA. Germline trimming cut 4 bases from V and 8 bases from J; bases unmatched to any gene: 10. The CDR3 DNA follows: TGTGCCAGCAGCTCCAGGGGGTCCTGGGGGGGCTACACCTTC. As protein: CASSSRGSWGGYTF.

The chain is built from TRBV7-8 and TRBJ1-3, with no clear D. Germline V gives CDR1 SGHVS, CDR2 FQNEAQ. The length of the CDR3 is 18 residues. V lost 0 bases to trimming and J lost 4 bases, with 19 bases between them. CDR3: CASSLARASRGYGNTIYF. The CDR3 DNA reads TGTGCCAGCAGCTTAGCGCGTGCCTCTCGAGGTTACGGAAACACCATATATTTT.

The CDR3 DNA reads TGTGTGAGGGGGCCACTAGCTGAACCTCACTACAATGAGCAGTTCTTC. Translation gives CVRGPLAEPHYNEQFF. This sequence joins TRBV11-2 and TRBJ2-1, with D perhaps TRBD1 (7 bases). Germline V CDR1 and CDR2: SGHAT, FQNNGV. The CDR3 covers 16 residues.

CDR3 residues: CASSYSRGGSEQFF. The CDR3 nucleotides read TGTGCCAGCAGTTACTCGAGGGGGGGCTCTGAGCAGTTCTTC. This chain links TRBV6-5 with TRBJ2-1; tentative D call: TRBD2 (7 bases). V dropped 0 bases and J dropped 9 bases, with 12 bases sitting between them. The CDR3 runs to 14 residues. Germline-derived CDR1 and CDR2 are MNHEY and SVGAGI.